This TCR beta chain was retrieved from a study of blood T cell repertoires in COVID-19. Study overall: The cDNA or gDNA used as material had been derived from T cells, B-cell-depleted T cells, or PBMCs.

Here immunoSEQ multiplex PCR was the method, and the copy in TCRdb shows in-frame clones only, minus some. The profile shows around 250,000 clones, approximately 83% of them singletons. Material for sequencing was peripheral blood. This TCR derives from a man aged 25 to 45 who had recovered from COVID-19.

The CDR3 reads CASSLDGSSYNEQFF. The CDR3 coding sequence is TGTGCCAGCAGCTTAGATGGCAGCTCCTACAATGAGCAGTTCTTC. The V call is TRBV7-2, the J call TRBJ2-1, with no clear D. CDR1 SGHTA and CDR2 FQGNSA come from the germline V gene. CDR3 size: 15 residues. V was shortened by 1 base and J by 0 bases, with 7 bases between the two germline ends.